This T cell receptor (beta chain) stems from a study of blood T cell repertoires in COVID-19. Study-level background: COVID-19 samples collected from the United States, Italy and Spain covered acute and convalescent phases. PBMCs, B-cell-depleted T cells, or T cells were the source of the cDNA or gDNA that made up the material.

Original processing methods: It was from reference gene primer amplification that nucleated cell counts were estimated. Assay used: immunoSEQ multiplex PCR; TCRdb lists only in-frame clones, some missing. V, J and clone size were drawn from that table, and D and trimming were deduced from the DNA. The repertoire has 230,000 or so clones, about 90% of them found once; the top ten carry 1.9%. CDR3 length equals 13 residues. V was shortened by 2 bases and J by 9 bases, with 11 bases between the two germline ends. The germline CDR1 and CDR2 sequences are KGHSH and LQKENI. The sequenced sample consisted of peripheral blood. This TCR was recovered from a man aged 40-49 years with active or convalescent COVID-19. V usage is TRBV18 and J usage is TRBJ2-1; D perhaps matches TRBD2 (5 bases). The CDR3 DNA reads as TGTGCCAGCTCACCAAACGAAGGGAGTGAGCAGTTCTTC. Translated, it gives CASSPNEGSEQFF.